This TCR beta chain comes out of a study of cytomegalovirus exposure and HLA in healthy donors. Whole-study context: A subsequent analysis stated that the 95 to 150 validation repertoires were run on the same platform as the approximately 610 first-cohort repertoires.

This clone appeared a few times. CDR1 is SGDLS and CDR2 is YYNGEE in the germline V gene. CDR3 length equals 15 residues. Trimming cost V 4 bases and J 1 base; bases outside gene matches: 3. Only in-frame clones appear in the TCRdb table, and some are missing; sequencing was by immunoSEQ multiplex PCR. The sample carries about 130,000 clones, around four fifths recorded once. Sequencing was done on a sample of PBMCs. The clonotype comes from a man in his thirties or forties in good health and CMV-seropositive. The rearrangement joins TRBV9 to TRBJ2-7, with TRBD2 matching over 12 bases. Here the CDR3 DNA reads TGTGCCAGCAGCAGCCTAGCGGGAGGGTCCTACGAGCAGTACTTC. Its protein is CASSSLAGGSYEQYF.